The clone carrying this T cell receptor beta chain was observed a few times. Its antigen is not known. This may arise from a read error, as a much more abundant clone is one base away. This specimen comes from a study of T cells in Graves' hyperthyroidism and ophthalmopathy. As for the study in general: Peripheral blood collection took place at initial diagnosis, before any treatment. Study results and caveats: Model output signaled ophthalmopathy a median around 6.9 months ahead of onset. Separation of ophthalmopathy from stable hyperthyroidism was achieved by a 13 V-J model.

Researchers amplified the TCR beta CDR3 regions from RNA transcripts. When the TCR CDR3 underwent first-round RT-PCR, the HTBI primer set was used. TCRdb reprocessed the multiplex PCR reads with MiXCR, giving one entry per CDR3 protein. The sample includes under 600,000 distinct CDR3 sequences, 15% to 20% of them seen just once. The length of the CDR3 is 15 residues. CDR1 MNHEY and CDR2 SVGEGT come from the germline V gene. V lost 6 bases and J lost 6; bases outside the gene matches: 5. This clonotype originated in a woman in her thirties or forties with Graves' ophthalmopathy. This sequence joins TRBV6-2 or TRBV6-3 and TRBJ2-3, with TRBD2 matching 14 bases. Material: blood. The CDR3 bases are TGTGCCAGCAGCCCCGGGACTAGCGGGAGTGATACGCAGTATTTT. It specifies CASSPGTSGSDTQYF.